This T cell receptor beta chain is drawn from a study of blood T cell repertoires in COVID-19. Sequencing used immunoSEQ multiplex PCR; TCRdb keeps in-frame clones, though not all of them. The sample consists of over 100,000 clones, about 80% of them appearing once. The CDR3 sequence is 17 residues long. V lost 0 bases to trimming and J lost 6 bases; unmatched junction nucleotides: 10. Looked up from germline, CDR1 is SGHDN and CDR2 is FVKESK. The chain uses TRBV14 and TRBJ1-2; 10 bases are a match to TRBD1. This clonotype originated in a woman aged 55 to 70 with acute or convalescent COVID-19. The specimen sequenced was peripheral blood. The CDR3 DNA follows: TGTGCCAGCAGCCAAGATCAAGGGGACAGGGGAATCAATGGCTACACCTTC. The encoded protein is CASSQDQGDRGINGYTF.